This TCR beta chain was sequenced for a study of regulatory T cells in long-lasting Graves disease. Germline V gene sequence: CDR1 MNHEY, CDR2 SMNVEV (reference sequence). Trimming removed 6 bases at V and 0 bases at J, with 12 bases between. The CDR3 has 14 residues. Time point specified: newly diagnosed GD, antithyroid drugs for less than 3 months. After RNA was extracted from PBMCs, the TCR library was made from it. This clonotype was observed at least ten times. Arm-PCR of CDR3 regions and iRepertoire HTBI primers were used to build TCR beta libraries. Via MiXCR, TCRdb re-called the multiplex PCR reads, giving one row per CDR3 protein. Among 400,000 to 500,000 distinct CDR3 sequences listed, 15% were seen once. The data also belong to a second study, concerning T cells in Graves' hyperthyroidism and ophthalmopathy.

The V call is TRBV27, the J call TRBJ2-7; possible D gene TRBD2, 6 bases. The TCR sequence derives from a woman aged 30 to 39 with Graves disease. The sample here was peripheral blood mononuclear cells (PBMCs), taken at new diagnosis, from a patient treated with antithyroid drugs. DNA of the CDR3: TGTGCCAGCAGGGCCCCGGGGGTCTCCTACGAGCAGTACTTC. It yields the protein CASRAPGVSYEQYF.